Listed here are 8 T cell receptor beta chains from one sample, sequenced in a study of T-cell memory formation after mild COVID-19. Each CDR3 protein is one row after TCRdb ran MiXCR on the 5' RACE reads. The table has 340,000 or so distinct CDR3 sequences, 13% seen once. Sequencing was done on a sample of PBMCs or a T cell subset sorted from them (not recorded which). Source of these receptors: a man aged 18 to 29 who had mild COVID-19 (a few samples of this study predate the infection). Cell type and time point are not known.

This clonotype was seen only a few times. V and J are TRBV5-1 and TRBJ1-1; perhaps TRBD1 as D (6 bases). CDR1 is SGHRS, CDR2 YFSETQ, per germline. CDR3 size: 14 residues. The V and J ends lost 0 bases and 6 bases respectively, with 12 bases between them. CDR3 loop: CASSLASGAPEAFF. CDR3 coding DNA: TGCGCCAGCAGCTTGGCCTCGGGGGCACCTGAAGCTTTCTTT.

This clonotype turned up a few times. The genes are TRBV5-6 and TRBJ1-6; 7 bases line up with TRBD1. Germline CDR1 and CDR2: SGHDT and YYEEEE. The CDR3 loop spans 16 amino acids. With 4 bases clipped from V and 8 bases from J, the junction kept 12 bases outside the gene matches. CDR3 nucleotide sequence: TGTGCCAGCAGCCTGTCCCGAGCAGGGGGTCATTCACCCCTCCACTTT. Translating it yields CASSLSRAGGHSPLHF.

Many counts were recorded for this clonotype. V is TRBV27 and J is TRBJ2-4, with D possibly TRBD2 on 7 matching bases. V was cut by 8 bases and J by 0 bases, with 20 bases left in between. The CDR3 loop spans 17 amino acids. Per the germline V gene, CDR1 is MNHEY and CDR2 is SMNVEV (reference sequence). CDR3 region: CASSLLGGPLAKNIQYF. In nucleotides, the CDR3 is TGTGCCAGCTCGTTATTGGGGGGGCCTCTAGCCAAAAACATTCAGTACTTC.

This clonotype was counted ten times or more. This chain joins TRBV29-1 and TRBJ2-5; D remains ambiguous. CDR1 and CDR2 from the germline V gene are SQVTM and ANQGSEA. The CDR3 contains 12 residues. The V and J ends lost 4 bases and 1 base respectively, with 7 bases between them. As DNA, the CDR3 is TGCAGCGTTGTGCCAGGCCAAGAGACCCAGTACTTC. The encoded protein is CSVVPGQETQYF.

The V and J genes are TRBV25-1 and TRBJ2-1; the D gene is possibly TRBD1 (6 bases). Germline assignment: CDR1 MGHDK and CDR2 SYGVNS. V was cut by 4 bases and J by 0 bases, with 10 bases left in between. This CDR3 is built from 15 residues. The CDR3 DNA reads TGTGCCAGCAGTGGACAGGCGAGCTCCTACAATGAGCAGTTCTTC. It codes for CASSGQASSYNEQFF. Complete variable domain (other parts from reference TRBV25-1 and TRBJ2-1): EADIYQTPRYLVIGTGKKITLECSQTMGHDKMYWYQQDPGMELHLIHYSYGVNSTEKGDLSSESTVSRIRTEHFPLTLESARPSHTSQYLCASSGQASSYNEQFFGPGTRLTVL.

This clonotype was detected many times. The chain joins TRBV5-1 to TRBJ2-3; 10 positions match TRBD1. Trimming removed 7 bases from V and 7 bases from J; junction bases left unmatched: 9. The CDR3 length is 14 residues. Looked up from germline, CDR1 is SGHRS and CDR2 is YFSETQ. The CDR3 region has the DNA TGCGCCAGCCGTTACCGGGACAGGGGAAATACGCAGTATTTT. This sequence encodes CASRYRDRGNTQYF.

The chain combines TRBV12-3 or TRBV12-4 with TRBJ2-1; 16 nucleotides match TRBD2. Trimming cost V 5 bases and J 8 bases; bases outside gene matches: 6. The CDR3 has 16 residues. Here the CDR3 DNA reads TGTGCCAGCAGTCCGGGGACTAGCGGGGGGGATCATGAGCAGTTCTTC. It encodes CASSPGTSGGDHEQFF.

CDR3 protein: CASRITTGELFF. The CDR3 bases are TGCGCCAGCAGGATTACCACCGGGGAGCTGTTTTTT. The gene calls are TRBV5-1 and TRBJ2-2, with unresolved D. The V and J ends lost 5 bases and 4 bases respectively, with 6 bases between them. This CDR3 comprises 12 residues. Germline V gives CDR1 SGHRS, CDR2 YFSETQ.